The TCR beta chain under discussion was sequenced for a study of control samples from healthy donors and cancer patients. This clone was detected only a few times. Some clones are missing from TCRdb's copy, which holds only in-frame ones; the method was immunoSEQ multiplex PCR. The sample carries roughly 98,000 clones, about 92% recorded once. V lost 8 bases and J 0 bases, leaving 12 bases between the germline ends. This CDR3 region has 14 residues. Per the germline V gene, CDR1 is SGHTA and CDR2 is FQGNSA. Sequenced material: blood. V usage is TRBV7-2 and J usage is TRBJ2-3; D ambiguous. This clonotype was obtained from a man in his late teens or twenties in good health. The CDR3 coding sequence is TGTGCCAGCGCGAACTTCCTTAGCACAGATACGCAGTATTTT. Amino acid sequence: CASANFLSTDTQYF.